This T cell receptor beta chain is from a study of PD-1 blockade in mismatch repair-deficient tumors. Findings and limits, study-wide: Rapid post-treatment expansion, then contraction, generally preceding radiologic response, marked tumor-resident clones.

Sequencing used immunoSEQ multiplex PCR; TCRdb keeps in-frame clones, though not all of them. This sample carries tens of thousands of clones, roughly 80% of them seen once, and the ten largest clones take around 2.7%. CDR1 is SGDLS, CDR2 YYNGEE, per germline. The CDR3 has 12 amino acids. All patients were mismatch repair deficient, assessed by either PCR or immunohistochemistry. TCR sequencing covered a few patients who responded to pembrolizumab. In the case of this clone: Its antigen is still unknown. The junction does not match germline at one end; this may be a read error. The sample contains more than one DNA sequence encoding this CDR3.

The specimen was peripheral blood, collected 12 weeks after starting pembrolizumab. J is TRBJ2-3 and V is TRBV9, with D hard to call. This TCR was sampled from an adult with mismatch repair-deficient cancer. The CDR3 here is CASSLRTDTQYF. Written as DNA, the CDR3 is TGCGCCAGCAGCCTCCGCACAGATACGCAGTATTTT.